Listed here are 19 T cell receptor beta chains from one sample, sequenced in a study of blood T cell repertoires in COVID-19. Sequenced by immunoSEQ multiplex PCR; TCRdb stores in-frame clones only, minus some. The sample lists some 350,000 clones; around 88% were seen once. Sequenced sample: peripheral blood. The receptors were gathered from a man aged 25-45 years with active or convalescent COVID-19.

The chain combines TRBV11-3 with TRBJ2-7, with a tentative D call TRBD2 (5 bases). V was trimmed by 5 bases and J by 9 bases, leaving 14 bases between them. This CDR3 region has 12 residues. Germline V gives CDR1 SGHNT, CDR2 YENEEA. CDR3 sequence: CASSRGRGRQYF. The DNA for the CDR3 is TGTGCCAGCAGCCGCGGTCGGGGTCGGCAGTACTTC. Combining the CDR3 with reference TRBV11-3 and TRBJ2-7 gives the whole variable domain EAGVVQSPRYKIIEKKQPVAFWCNPISGHNTLYWYLQNLGQGPELLIRYENEEAVDDSQLPKDRFSAERLKGVDSTLKIQPAELGDSAVYLCASSRGRGRQYFGPGTRLTVT.

This chain connects TRBV5-1 to TRBJ1-2; 7 bases line up with TRBD1. Trimming took 3 bases from V and 4 from J; bases not matched to a gene: 9. Germline CDR1 is SGHRS and CDR2 is YFSETQ. The CDR3 length is 15 residues. CDR3 nucleotides: TGCGCCAGCAGCTGGACAGAAGGACAGGCCTATGGCTACACCTTC. Its protein is CASSWTEGQAYGYTF.

The chain joins TRBV29-1 to TRBJ2-5; D ambiguous. CDR3 size: 12 residues. Trimming took 4 bases from V and 2 from J, leaving 8 bases between them. Germline-derived CDR1 and CDR2 are SQVTM and ANQGSEA. The CDR3 bases are TGCAGCGTTGTAGCCCCTCAAGAGACCCAGTACTTC. Translating gives CSVVAPQETQYF.

This clone has just one count. The rearrangement uses TRBV28 and TRBJ1-3, with 8 bases fitting TRBD1. There are 16 residues in the CDR3. The ends lost 4 bases at V and 3 bases at J; junction bases unmatched: 8. CDR1 is MDHEN and CDR2 is SYDVKM in the germline V gene. The CDR3 here is CASSSPQGAGGNTIYF. CDR3 DNA: TGTGCCAGCAGTTCCCCCCAGGGGGCTGGTGGAAACACCATATATTTT.

This clone has only a few counts. The gene calls are TRBV14 and TRBJ1-1; unclear D gene. Germline-derived CDR1 and CDR2 are SGHDN and FVKESK. CDR3 size: 15 residues. V dropped 5 bases and J dropped 6 bases, with 19 bases sitting between them. The chain's CDR3 is CASSARLLQGAEAFF. The CDR3 DNA sequence: TGTGCCAGCAGCGCCCGACTCCTCCAAGGAGCTGAAGCTTTCTTT. Variable domain in full (rest from reference TRBV14 and TRBJ1-1): EAGVTQFPSHSVIEKGQTVTLRCDPISGHDNLYWYRRVMGKEIKFLLHFVKESKQDESGMPNNRFLAERTGGTYSTLKVQPAELEDSGVYFCASSARLLQGAEAFFGQGTRLTVV.

This clone has a handful of counts. This chain uses TRBV4-3 with TRBJ1-2, with 7 nucleotides matching TRBD1. Germline V gene lookup returns CDR1 LGHNA and CDR2 YSLEER. Losses at the gene ends were 4 bases for V and 8 bases for J; bases not matched to a gene: 19. This CDR3 comprises 17 residues. The CDR3 DNA reads as TGCGCCAGCAGCCCAGGACGACAGGGAGTCGTAAGGGGAGGCTACACCTTC. This translates into CASSPGRQGVVRGGYTF.

The rearrangement joins TRBV7-3 to TRBJ2-2; a possible D gene is TRBD2 (6 bases). The CDR3 extends over 14 amino acids. Germline V gives CDR1 SGHTA, CDR2 FQGTGA. V was pared by 5 bases and J by 1 base, with 8 bases between. CDR3 coding DNA: TGTGCCAGCAGCCGGGACTTGAACACCGGGGAGCTGTTTTTT. This translates into CASSRDLNTGELFF. The complete variable domain, with remaining parts taken from reference TRBV7-3 and TRBJ2-2, reads GAGVSQTPSNKVTEKGKYVELRCDPISGHTALYWYRQSLGQGPEFLIYFQGTGAADDSGLPNDRFFAVRPEGSVSTLKIQRTERGDSAVYLCASSRDLNTGELFFGEGSRLTVL.

V and J are TRBV19 and TRBJ1-4, with D hard to call. Germline CDR1 is LNHDA and CDR2 is SQIVND (reference sequence). The V end lost 8 bases, the J end lost 4 bases, and 8 bases lay between the germline ends. The CDR3 covers 12 residues. Here the CDR3 reads CASFGNNEKLFF. For the CDR3, the DNA is TGTGCCAGTTTCGGTAATAATGAAAAACTGTTTTTT.

The chain joins TRBV4-3 to TRBJ1-5, with a weak D call TRBD1 (6 bases). Germline lookup yields CDR1 LGHNA and CDR2 YSLEER. V was clipped by 1 base and J by 7 bases, with 14 bases between them. The CDR3 loop spans 15 amino acids. CDR3 residues: CASSQGYRAGQPQHF. DNA for the CDR3: TGCGCCAGCAGCCAAGGGTACAGGGCCGGGCAGCCCCAGCATTTT.

The V gene is TRBV6-5, the J gene TRBJ1-4; D is perhaps TRBD1 (5 bases). The V end was cut by 8 bases, the J end by 5 bases, with 12 bases between. The CDR3 runs to 13 residues. Germline CDR1 is MNHEY and CDR2 is SVGAGI. CDR3 amino acids: CASEAGYNEKLFF. The CDR3 region has the DNA TGTGCCAGCGAGGCAGGGTACAATGAAAAACTGTTTTTT.

In its sample, this clone was seen once. The rearrangement joins TRBV7-9 to TRBJ2-1; D call uncertain. V was pared by 4 bases and J by 7 bases, with 11 bases between. The germline V gene encodes CDR1 SEHNR and CDR2 FQNEAQ (reference sequence). The CDR3 runs to 13 residues. This chain's CDR3 is CASSYERTNEQFF. The CDR3 DNA reads TGTGCCAGCAGCTACGAAAGAACAAATGAGCAGTTCTTC. The full variable domain, completed using reference TRBV7-9 and TRBJ2-1, is DTGVSQNPRHKITKRGQNVTFRCDPISEHNRLYWYRQTLGQGPEFLTYFQNEAQLEKSRLLSDRFSAERPKGSFSTLEIQRTEQGDSAMYLCASSYERTNEQFFGPGTRLTVL.

The chain joins TRBV19 to TRBJ2-3; 10 bases match TRBD2. Germline V gives CDR1 LNHDA, CDR2 SQIVND (reference sequence). This CDR3 contains 15 residues. V lost 9 bases to trimming and J lost 2 bases; unmatched junction nucleotides: 8. For the CDR3, the DNA is TGTGCCAGCGATTCTAGCGGGGGCCCCACAGATACGCAGTATTTT. Protein sequence: CASDSSGGPTDTQYF.

The chain is built from TRBV5-4 and TRBJ2-7; TRBD2 matches at 8 bases. The germline V gene encodes CDR1 SGHNT and CDR2 YYREEE (reference sequence). V trimming: 5 bases; J trimming: 2 bases; junction bases outside the gene matches: 9. CDR3 length: 15 amino acids. For the CDR3, the DNA is TGTGCCAGCAGTAGCCCGGGGGGGCCAACCTACGAGCAGTACTTC. Its protein is CASSSPGGPTYEQYF.

The CDR3 spells CASSLDLTGGAFEQYF. In DNA form, the CDR3 reads TGTGCCAGCAGCTTAGATTTGACAGGGGGTGCCTTCGAGCAGTACTTC. The rearrangement links TRBV7-9 to TRBJ2-7, with 9 bases matching TRBD1. With V trimmed by 1 base and J by 6 bases, 10 bases remained unmatched. This CDR3 region has 16 residues. Germline values: CDR1 SEHNR, CDR2 FQNEAQ (reference sequence).

The J gene is TRBJ1-3, the V gene TRBV3-1 (or the pseudogene TRBV3-2); TRBD1 might be the D (5 bases). CDR3 length: 14 amino acids. Trimming left V 6 bases short and J 3 bases short, with 12 bases between. The germline V gene encodes CDR1 LGHDT and CDR2 YNNKEL (reference sequence). The CDR3 DNA follows: TGTGCCAGCAGATCTCAGGGATATGGAAACACCATATATTTT. Protein: CASRSQGYGNTIYF.

The chain recombines TRBV27 with TRBJ1-2; D is undetermined. The CDR3 length is 13 residues. Deletions cut 3 bases from V and 6 bases from J, with 11 bases between. Germline CDR1 is MNHEY and CDR2 is SMNVEV (reference sequence). The CDR3 sequence: CASSLGGRDGYTF. In DNA form, the CDR3 reads TGTGCCAGCAGTTTGGGCGGGCGTGATGGCTACACCTTC.

V usage is TRBV20-1 and J usage is TRBJ2-3; possible D gene TRBD2, 5 bases. The CDR3 contains 11 residues. Trimming removed 6 bases at V and 6 bases at J, with 10 bases between. Germline assignment: CDR1 DFQATT and CDR2 SNEGSKA (reference sequence). The CDR3, as DNA: TGCAGTGCCCTCCGCGGGGATACGCAGTATTTT. This sequence encodes CSALRGDTQYF.

The chain couples TRBV24-1 to TRBJ2-2; D might be TRBD2 (6 bases). Germline V lookup: CDR1 KGHDR, CDR2 SFDVKD. The CDR3 is 17 amino acids. V lost 5 bases to trimming and J lost 3 bases, with 18 bases between them. As DNA, the CDR3 is TGTGCCACCAGTGGTAGGAGGGGTAAGAGTCACACCGGGGAGCTGTTTTTT. This translates into CATSGRRGKSHTGELFF.

This clone was seen only once. CDR3 in DNA: TGTGCCAGCTCAGACAGCGCTTACTACGAGCAGTACTTC. It codes for CASSDSAYYEQYF. V gene TRBV2 combines with J gene TRBJ2-7; D possibly corresponds to TRBD1 (5 bases). The CDR3 covers 13 residues. Germline V gene sequence: CDR1 SNHLY, CDR2 FYNNEI. Trimming took 8 bases from V and 3 from J, leaving 14 bases between them.